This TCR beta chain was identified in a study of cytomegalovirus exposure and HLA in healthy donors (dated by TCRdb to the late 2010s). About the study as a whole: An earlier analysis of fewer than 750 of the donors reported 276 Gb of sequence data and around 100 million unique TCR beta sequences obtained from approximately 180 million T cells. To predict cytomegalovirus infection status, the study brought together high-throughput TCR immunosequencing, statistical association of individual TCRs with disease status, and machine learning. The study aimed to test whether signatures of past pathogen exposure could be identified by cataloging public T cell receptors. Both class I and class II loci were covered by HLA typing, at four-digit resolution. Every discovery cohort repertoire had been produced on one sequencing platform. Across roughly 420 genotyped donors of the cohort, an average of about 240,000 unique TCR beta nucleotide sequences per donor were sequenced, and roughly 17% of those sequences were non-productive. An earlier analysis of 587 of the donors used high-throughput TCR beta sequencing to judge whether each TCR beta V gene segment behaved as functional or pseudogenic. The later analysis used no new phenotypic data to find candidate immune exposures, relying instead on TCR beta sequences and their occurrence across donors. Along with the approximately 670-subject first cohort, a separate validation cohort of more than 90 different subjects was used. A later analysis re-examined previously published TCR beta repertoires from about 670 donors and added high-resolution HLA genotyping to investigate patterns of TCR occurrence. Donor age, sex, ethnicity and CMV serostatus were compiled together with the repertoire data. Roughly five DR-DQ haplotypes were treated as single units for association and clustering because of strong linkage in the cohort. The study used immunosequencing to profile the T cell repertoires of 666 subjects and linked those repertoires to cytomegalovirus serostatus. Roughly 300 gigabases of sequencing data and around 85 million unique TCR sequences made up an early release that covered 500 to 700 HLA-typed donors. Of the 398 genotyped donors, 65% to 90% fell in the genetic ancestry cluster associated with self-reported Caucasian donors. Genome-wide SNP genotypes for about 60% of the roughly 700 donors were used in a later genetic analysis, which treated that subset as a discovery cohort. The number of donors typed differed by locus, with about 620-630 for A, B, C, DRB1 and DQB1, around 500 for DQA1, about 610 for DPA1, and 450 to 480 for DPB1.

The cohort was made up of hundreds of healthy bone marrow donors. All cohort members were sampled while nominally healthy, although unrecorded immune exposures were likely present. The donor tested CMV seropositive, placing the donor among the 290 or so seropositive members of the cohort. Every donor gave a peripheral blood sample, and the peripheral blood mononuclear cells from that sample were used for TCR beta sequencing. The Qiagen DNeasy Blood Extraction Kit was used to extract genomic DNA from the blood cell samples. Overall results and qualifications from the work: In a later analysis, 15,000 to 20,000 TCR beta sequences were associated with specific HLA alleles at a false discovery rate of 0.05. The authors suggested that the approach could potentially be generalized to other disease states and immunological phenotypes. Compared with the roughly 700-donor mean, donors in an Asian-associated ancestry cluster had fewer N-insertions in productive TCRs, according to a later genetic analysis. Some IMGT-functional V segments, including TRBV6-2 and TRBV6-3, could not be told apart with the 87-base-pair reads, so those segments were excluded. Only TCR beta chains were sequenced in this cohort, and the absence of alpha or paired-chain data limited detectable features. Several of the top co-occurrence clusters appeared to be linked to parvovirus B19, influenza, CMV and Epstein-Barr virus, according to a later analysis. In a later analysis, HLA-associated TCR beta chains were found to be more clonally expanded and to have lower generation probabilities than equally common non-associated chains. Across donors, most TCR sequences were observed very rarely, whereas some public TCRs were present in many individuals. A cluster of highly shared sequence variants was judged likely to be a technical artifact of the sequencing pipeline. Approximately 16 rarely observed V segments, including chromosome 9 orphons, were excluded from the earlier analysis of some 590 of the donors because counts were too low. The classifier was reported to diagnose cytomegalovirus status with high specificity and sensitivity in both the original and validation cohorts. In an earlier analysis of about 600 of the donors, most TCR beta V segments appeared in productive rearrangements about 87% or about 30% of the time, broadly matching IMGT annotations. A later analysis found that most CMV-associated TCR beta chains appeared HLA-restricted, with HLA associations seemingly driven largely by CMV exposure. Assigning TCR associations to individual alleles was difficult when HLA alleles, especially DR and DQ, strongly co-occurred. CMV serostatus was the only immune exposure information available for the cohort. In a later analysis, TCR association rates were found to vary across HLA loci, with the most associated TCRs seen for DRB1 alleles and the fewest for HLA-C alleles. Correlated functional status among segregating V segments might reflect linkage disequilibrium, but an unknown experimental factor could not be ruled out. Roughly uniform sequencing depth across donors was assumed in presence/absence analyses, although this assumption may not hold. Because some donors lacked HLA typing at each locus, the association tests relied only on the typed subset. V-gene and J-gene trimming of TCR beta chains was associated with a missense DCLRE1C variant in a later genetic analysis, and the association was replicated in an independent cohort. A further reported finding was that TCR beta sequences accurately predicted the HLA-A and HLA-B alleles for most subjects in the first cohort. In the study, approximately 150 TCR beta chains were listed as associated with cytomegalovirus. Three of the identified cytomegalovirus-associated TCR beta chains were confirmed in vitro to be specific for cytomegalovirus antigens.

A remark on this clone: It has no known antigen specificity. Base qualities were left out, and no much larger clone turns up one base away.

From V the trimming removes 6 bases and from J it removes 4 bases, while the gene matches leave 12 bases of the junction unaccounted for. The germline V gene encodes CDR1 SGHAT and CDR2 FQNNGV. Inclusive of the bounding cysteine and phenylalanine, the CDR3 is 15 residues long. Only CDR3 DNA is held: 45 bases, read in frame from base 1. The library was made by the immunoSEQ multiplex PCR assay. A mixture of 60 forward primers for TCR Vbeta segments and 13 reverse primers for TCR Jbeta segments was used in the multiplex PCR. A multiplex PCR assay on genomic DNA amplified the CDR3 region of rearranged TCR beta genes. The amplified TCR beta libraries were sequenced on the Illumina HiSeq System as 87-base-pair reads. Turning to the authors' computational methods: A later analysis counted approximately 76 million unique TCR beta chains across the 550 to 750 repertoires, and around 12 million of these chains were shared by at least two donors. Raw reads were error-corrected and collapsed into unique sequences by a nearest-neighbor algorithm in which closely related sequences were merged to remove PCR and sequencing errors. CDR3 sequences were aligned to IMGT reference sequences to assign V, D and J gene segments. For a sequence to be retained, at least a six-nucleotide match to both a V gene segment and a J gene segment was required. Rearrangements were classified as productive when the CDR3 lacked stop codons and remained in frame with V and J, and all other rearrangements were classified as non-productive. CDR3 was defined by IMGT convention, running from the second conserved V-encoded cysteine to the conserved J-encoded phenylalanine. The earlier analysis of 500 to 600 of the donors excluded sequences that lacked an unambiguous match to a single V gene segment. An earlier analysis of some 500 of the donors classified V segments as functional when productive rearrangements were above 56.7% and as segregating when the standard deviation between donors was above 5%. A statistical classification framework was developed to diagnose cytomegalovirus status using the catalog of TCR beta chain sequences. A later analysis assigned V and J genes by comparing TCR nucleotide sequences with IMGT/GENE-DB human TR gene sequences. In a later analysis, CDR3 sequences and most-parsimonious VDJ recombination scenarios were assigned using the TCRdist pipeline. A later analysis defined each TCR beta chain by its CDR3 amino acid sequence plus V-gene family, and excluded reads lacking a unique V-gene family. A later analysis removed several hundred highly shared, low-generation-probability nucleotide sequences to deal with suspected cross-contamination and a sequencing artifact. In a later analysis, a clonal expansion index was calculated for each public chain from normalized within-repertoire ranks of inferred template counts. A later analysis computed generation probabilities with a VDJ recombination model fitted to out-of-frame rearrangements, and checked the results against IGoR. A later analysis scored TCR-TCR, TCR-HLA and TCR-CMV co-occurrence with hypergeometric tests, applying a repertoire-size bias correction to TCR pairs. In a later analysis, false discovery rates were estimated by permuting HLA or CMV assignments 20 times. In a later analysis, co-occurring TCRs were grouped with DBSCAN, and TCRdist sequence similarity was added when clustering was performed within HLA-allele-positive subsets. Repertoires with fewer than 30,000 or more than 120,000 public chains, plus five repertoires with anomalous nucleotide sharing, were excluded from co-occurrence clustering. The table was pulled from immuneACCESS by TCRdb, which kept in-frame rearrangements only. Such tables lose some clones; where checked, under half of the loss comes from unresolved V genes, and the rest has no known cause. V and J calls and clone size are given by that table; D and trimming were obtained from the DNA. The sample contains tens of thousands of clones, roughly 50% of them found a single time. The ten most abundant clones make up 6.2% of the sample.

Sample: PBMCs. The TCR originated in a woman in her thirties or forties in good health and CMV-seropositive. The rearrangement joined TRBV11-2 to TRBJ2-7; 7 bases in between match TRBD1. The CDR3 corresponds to CASSTLRQGGYEQYF. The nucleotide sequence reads TGTGCCAGCAGTACTCTTCGACAGGGTGGGTACGAGCAGTACTTC. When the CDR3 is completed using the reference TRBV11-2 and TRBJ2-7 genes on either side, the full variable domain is EAGVAQSPRYKIIEKRQSVAFWCNPISGHATLYWYQQILGQGPKLLIQFQNNGVVDDSQLPKDRFSAERLKGVDSTLKIQPAKLEDSAVYLCASSTLRQGGYEQYFGPGTRLTVT.